These 6 T cell receptor beta chains originate from one sample sequenced in a study of blood T cell repertoires in COVID-19. Clones were sequenced by immunoSEQ multiplex PCR, and TCRdb holds only the in-frame ones, with some missing. The sample includes hundreds of thousands of clones, approximately 86% seen only once; the top ten take around 2.1%. Specimen: peripheral blood. These receptors all stem from a woman in her twenties or thirties who had recovered from COVID-19.

V and J are TRBV12-5 and TRBJ2-1; 9 nucleotides align to TRBD2. J gave up 0 bases and V 5 bases, and 5 bases lay outside the gene matches. Germline CDR1 reads LGHNT; CDR2 reads FRNRAP. The CDR3 length is 16 residues. As DNA, the CDR3 is TGTGCTAGTGGTCTACAGCGGGGGGACTCCTACAATGAGCAGTTCTTC. Translating it yields CASGLQRGDSYNEQFF.

V usage is TRBV15 and J usage is TRBJ1-3, with TRBD1 matching over 8 bases. The CDR3 covers 15 residues. V lost 3 bases, J lost 6 bases, and 7 bases stayed unmatched. Per the germline V gene, CDR1 is LNHNV and CDR2 is YYDKDF (reference sequence). The CDR3 sequence is CATSRDRVRTNTIYF. Written as DNA, the CDR3 is TGTGCCACCAGCAGGGACAGGGTGCGAACAAACACCATATATTTT.

The J gene is TRBJ2-7, the V gene TRBV4-1, with D hard to call. Germline values: CDR1 MGHRA, CDR2 YSYEKL. The CDR3 runs 12 residues. V was pared by 1 base and J by 3 bases, with 4 bases between. The CDR3 DNA is TGCGCCAGCAGCCAAGCGGGCTACGAGCAGTACTTC. It codes for CASSQAGYEQYF.

The J gene is TRBJ2-2, the V gene TRBV11-2, with 7 nucleotides matching TRBD2. J was trimmed by 7 bases and V by 5 bases; bases with no gene match: 13. CDR1 is SGHAT, CDR2 FQNNGV, per germline. The CDR3 extends over 16 amino acids. The CDR3 spells CASSPLRGRVDGELFF. The CDR3 nucleotides are TGTGCCAGCAGCCCCTTACGAGGGAGGGTGGACGGGGAGCTGTTTTTT. Variable domain in full (rest from reference TRBV11-2 and TRBJ2-2): EAGVAQSPRYKIIEKRQSVAFWCNPISGHATLYWYQQILGQGPKLLIQFQNNGVVDDSQLPKDRFSAERLKGVDSTLKIQPAKLEDSAVYLCASSPLRGRVDGELFFGEGSRLTVL.

Only one count was recorded for this clone. This chain uses TRBV19 with TRBJ1-5; possibly TRBD1 for D (6 bases). Germline CDR1 and CDR2: LNHDA and SQIVND (reference sequence). CDR3 length: 15 amino acids. The V and J ends lost 6 bases and 1 base respectively, with 13 bases between them. CDR3 residues: CASSPGERSNQPQHF. The CDR3 nucleotides read TGTGCCAGTAGCCCAGGGGAACGGAGCAATCAGCCCCAGCATTTT.

The V call is TRBV5-5, the J call TRBJ1-2, with no clear D. Germline CDR1 is SGHKS and CDR2 is YYEKEE (reference sequence). The length of the CDR3 is 13 residues. Trimming left V 1 base short and J 5 bases short, with 9 bases between. CDR3 in amino acids: CASSLLQPYGYTF. CDR3 nucleotide sequence: TGTGCCAGCAGCTTGCTACAGCCTTATGGCTACACCTTC.